The clone carrying this T cell receptor beta chain was observed a few times. The entry originates in a study of identical twins. A single record per CDR3 protein comes from TCRdb applying MiXCR to the 5' RACE reads. Of under 250,000 distinct CDR3 sequences in the sample, roughly 7.5% were seen once. There are 15 residues in the CDR3. Germline CDR1 and CDR2: MDHEN and SYDVKM. V gave up 3 bases and J gave up 0 bases, with 6 bases separating them. The same data also went into a second study, on yellow fever vaccine responses in identical twins.

The chain carries TRBV28 and TRBJ2-6; the D is unclear. The sequence derives from a woman between 18 and 29 years old in good health. Specimen: memory (CD45RO+) T cells sorted from blood. The CDR3 is CASSFEHSGANVLTF. CDR3 coding DNA: TGTGCCAGCAGTTTTGAGCACTCTGGGGCCAACGTCCTGACTTTC.